This T cell receptor beta chain is drawn from a study of cytomegalovirus exposure and HLA in healthy donors. J was trimmed by 7 bases and V by 4 bases; bases with no gene match: 5. Germline-derived CDR1 and CDR2 are SGHDN and FVKESK. The CDR3 is 13 residues long. PCR involved 60 Vbeta and 13 Jbeta primers. Assay: immunoSEQ multiplex PCR; the TCRdb copy retains only in-frame clones and omits some. In the table there are 98,000 or so clones, around four fifths of which are singletons. This clonotype was obtained from a middle-aged woman in good health and CMV-seronegative. V is TRBV14 and J is TRBJ2-7; TRBD2 aligns across 9 bases. The specimen was PBMCs. The CDR3 nucleotides read TGTGCCAGCAGCCGTAGCGGGAGAGGGGAGCAGTACTTC. This gives the protein CASSRSGRGEQYF.